This T cell receptor (beta chain) was captured in a study of spatial heterogeneity in lung cancer. The sample's time point: sample taken at primary tumor resection. Patients with untreated early-stage non-small cell lung cancer, numbering around 71, were the donors. No cell sorting; template was whole RNA from tumor, lung tissue or PBMC. TCRdb processed the 5' RACE reads anew with MiXCR; each CDR3 protein has one entry. The sample lists 30,000 to 45,000 distinct CDR3 sequences; around 3.1% were seen once. The CDR3 contains 17 residues. V was clipped by 1 base and J by 5 bases; unmatched bases: 11. The germline V gene encodes CDR1 SGHTA and CDR2 FQGTGA.

The chain recombines TRBV7-3 with TRBJ1-1, with 9 bases identical to TRBD1. The TCR sequence derives from a male donor with early-stage non-small cell lung cancer. This sample comprised normal lung tissue next to the tumor, obtained at surgery. Written as DNA, the CDR3 is TGTGCCAGCAGCTTAAGGCCCGGGGGACAGGGAAGGACTGAAGCTTTCTTT. Translating it yields CASSLRPGGQGRTEAFF.